The 5 T cell receptor beta chains below come from one sample, sequenced in a study of T cell responses to AZD1222 COVID-19 vaccine. Using immunoSEQ multiplex PCR, the repertoire was profiled, and TCRdb retains in-frame clones only, with some absent. The table records 130,000 to 150,000 clones, roughly 90% of them present only once. Sample: peripheral blood, taken on day 0 of AZD1222 vaccination. These receptors came from an adult in good health.

This clone was counted a single time. J is TRBJ2-2 and V is TRBV30; D possibly corresponds to TRBD1 (5 bases). Trimming took 0 bases from V and 5 from J, leaving 13 bases between them. CDR1 GTSNPN and CDR2 SVGIG come from the germline V gene (reference sequence). This CDR3 is built from 15 residues. Written as DNA, the CDR3 is TGTGCCTGGAGTGTAGGTCAGGGCGATACCGGGGAGCTGTTTTTT. It is translated as CAWSVGQGDTGELFF.

The chain links TRBV7-9 to TRBJ1-2; TRBD1 is a possible D gene (5 bases). The V and J ends lost 6 bases and 7 bases respectively, with 15 bases between them. The CDR3 runs 13 residues. CDR1 is SEHNR, CDR2 FQNEAQ, per germline (reference sequence). For the CDR3, the DNA is TGTGCCAGCAGTTTTGTCGGGGCGACTGGCTACACCTTC. Translated, it gives CASSFVGATGYTF.

The V and J genes are TRBV19 and TRBJ1-3; unclear D gene. Between the trimmed V and J ends, which lost 3 bases and 0 bases, there was a span of 6 bases. The CDR3 sequence is 14 residues long. The germline V gene encodes CDR1 LNHDA and CDR2 SQIVND (reference sequence). CDR3 sequence (DNA): TGTGCCAGTAGTATTGAAGTCTCTGGAAACACCATATATTTT. Protein product: CASSIEVSGNTIYF. The variable domain in full, with the rest retrieved from reference TRBV19 and TRBJ1-3, is DGGITQSPKYLFRKEGQNVTLSCEQNLNHDAMYWYRQDPGQGLRLIYYSQIVNDFQKGDIAEGYSVSREKKESFPLTVTSAQKNPTAFYLCASSIEVSGNTIYFGEGSWLTVV.

The gene calls are TRBV18 and TRBJ2-2; 7 nucleotides match TRBD2. Germline CDR1 KGHSH, CDR2 LQKENI. V dropped 8 bases and J dropped 1; count of bases not matched to a gene: 10. The length of the CDR3 is 16 residues. The CDR3 loop reads CASQVNGGRNTGELFF. CDR3 nucleotides: TGTGCCAGCCAAGTGAATGGCGGGAGGAACACCGGGGAGCTGTTTTTT.

V and J are TRBV10-3 and TRBJ1-1, with D hard to call. CDR1 ENHRY and CDR2 SYGVKD come from the germline V gene. Between the trimmed V and J ends, which lost 1 base and 1 base, there was a span of 16 bases. CDR3 length: 17 residues. The DNA of the CDR3 is TGTGCCATCAGTGAGTACATTTATGCATCTAGGAACACTGAAGCTTTCTTT. Protein product: CAISEYIYASRNTEAFF.